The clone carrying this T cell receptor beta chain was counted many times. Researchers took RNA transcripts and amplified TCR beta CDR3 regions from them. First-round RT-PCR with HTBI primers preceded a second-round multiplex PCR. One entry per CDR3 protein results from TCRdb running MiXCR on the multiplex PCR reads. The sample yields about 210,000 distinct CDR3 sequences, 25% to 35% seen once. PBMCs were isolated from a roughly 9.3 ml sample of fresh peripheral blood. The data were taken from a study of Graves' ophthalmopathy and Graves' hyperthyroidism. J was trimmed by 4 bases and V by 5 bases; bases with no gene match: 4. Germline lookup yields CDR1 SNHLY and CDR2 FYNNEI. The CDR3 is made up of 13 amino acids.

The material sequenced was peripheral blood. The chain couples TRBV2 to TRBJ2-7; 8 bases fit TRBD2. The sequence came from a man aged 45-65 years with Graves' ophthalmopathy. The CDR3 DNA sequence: TGTGCCAGCAGTCAGCGGGAGACGTACGAGCAGTACTTC. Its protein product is CASSQRETYEQYF.